This TCR beta chain was profiled in a study of response to subunit inactivated influenza vaccine. Study findings and constraints: Each seasonal influenza vaccination, the authors suggested, recruits few new T cells.

Of note for this clonotype: Its antigen remains unknown.

In germline, CDR1 is SGHRS, CDR2 YFSETQ. The CDR3 extends over 16 amino acids. With V trimmed by 4 bases and J by 0 bases, 6 bases remained unmatched. TCRdb called the RT-PCR reads again in MiXCR, with one record for every CDR3 protein. The sample consists of 500,000 or so distinct CDR3 sequences, roughly 9.7% of them appearing once. This sample comprised PBMCs from blood, obtained 40 to 50 days after vaccination. The chain employs TRBV5-1 and TRBJ2-2; the match to TRBD1 covers 7 bases. This sequence originates from a man aged 45-65 years who received an inactivated influenza vaccine. The CDR3 DNA is TGCGCCAGCAGCCGGGACAGTTTCGCGAACACCGGGGAGCTGTTTTTT. Its protein product is CASSRDSFANTGELFF.